The entry below gives a single T cell receptor (beta chain) sequence along with its context. Antigen: not known. These data originate in a study of CD8 T cells in ankylosing spondylitis. Broader study findings: Reportedly, disease-linked clones are significantly enriched in ankylosing spondylitis patients' matched synovial fluid. Earlier authors reported some of these motif variants in reactive arthritis synovial fluid and blood. Those disease-linked clones were CD8+; they were also relatively rare in peripheral blood. Seemingly distinctive of ankylosing spondylitis blood was a TCR beta motif formed by eight highly homologous variants.

In making TCR beta libraries, quantitative 5'-RACE with molecular barcodes was used. TCRdb passed the 5' RACE reads through MiXCR, listing each CDR3 protein once. Of some 800,000 distinct CDR3 sequences in the sample, approximately 10% were seen once. Looked up from germline, CDR1 is MDHEN and CDR2 is SYDVKM. V lost 5 bases, J lost 2 bases, and 19 bases lay in between. This CDR3 is 16 amino acids long. The receptor was derived from a male donor with ankylosing spondylitis. The sample consisted of blood, either unsorted or a sorted T cell fraction (not recorded which). The chain employs TRBV28 and TRBJ2-7; D perhaps matches TRBD2 (6 bases). The DNA of the CDR3 is TGTGCCAGCAGTATCCGTTTTGGGCGGGGACCCTACGAGCAGTACTTC. This codes for CASSIRFGRGPYEQYF. Full variable domain (outside the CDR3, taken from reference TRBV28 and TRBJ2-7): DVKVTQSSRYLVKRTGEKVFLECVQDMDHENMFWYRQDPGLGLRLIYFSYDVKMKEKGDIPEGYSVSREKKERFSLILESASTNQTSMYLCASSIRFGRGPYEQYFGPGTRLTVT.